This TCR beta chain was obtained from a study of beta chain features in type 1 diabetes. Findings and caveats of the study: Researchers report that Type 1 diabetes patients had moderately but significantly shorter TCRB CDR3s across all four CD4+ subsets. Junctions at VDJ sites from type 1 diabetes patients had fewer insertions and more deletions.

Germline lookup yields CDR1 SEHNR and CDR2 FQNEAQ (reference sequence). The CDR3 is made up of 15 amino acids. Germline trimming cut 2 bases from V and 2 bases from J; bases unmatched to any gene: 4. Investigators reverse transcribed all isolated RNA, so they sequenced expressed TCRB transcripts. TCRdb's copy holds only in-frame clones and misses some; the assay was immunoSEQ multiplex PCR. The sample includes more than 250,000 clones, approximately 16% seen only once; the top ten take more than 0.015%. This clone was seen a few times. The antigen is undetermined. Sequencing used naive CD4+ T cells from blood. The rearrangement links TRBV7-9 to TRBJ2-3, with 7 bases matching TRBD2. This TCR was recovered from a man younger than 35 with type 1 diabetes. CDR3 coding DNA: TGTGCCAGCAGCTTATACGGGGGGACCACAGATACGCAGTATTTT. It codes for CASSLYGGTTDTQYF.